What follows are 16 T cell receptor beta chains derived from one specimen sequenced in a study of cytomegalovirus exposure and HLA in healthy donors. 13 Jbeta primers and 60 Vbeta primers were used for the PCR. The assay was immunoSEQ multiplex PCR, and TCRdb's table has in-frame clones only and misses some. The data show about 150,000 clones, over 70% seen once. The sample comprised PBMCs. The receptors were sampled from a man aged 25-45 years in good health and CMV-seronegative.

This clone was picked up a small number of times. This chain uses TRBV5-4 with TRBJ1-3; the D is unclear. The CDR3 runs to 15 residues. V lost 5 bases to trimming and J lost 0 bases, with 12 bases between them. CDR1 and CDR2 (germline): SGHNT, YYREEE (reference sequence). CDR3 sequence: CASSSGRDSGNTIYF. CDR3 bases: TGTGCCAGCAGTTCTGGACGGGACTCTGGAAACACCATATATTTT.

This chain joins TRBV11-2 and TRBJ2-2; D perhaps matches TRBD1 (5 bases). V shed 5 bases and J shed 5 bases, with 9 bases lying between them. The length of the CDR3 is 13 residues. The germline gives CDR1 SGHAT, CDR2 FQNNGV. Here the CDR3 reads CASSTQGTGELFF. The CDR3 DNA follows: TGTGCCAGCAGCACCCAGGGTACCGGGGAGCTGTTTTTT. Combining the CDR3 with reference TRBV11-2 and TRBJ2-2 gives the whole variable domain EAGVAQSPRYKIIEKRQSVAFWCNPISGHATLYWYQQILGQGPKLLIQFQNNGVVDDSQLPKDRFSAERLKGVDSTLKIQPAKLEDSAVYLCASSTQGTGELFFGEGSRLTVL.

This rearrangement joins TRBV21-1 to TRBJ2-1; whether TRBD2, the table's D call, matches the DNA was not checked. TRBV21-1 corresponds to a pseudogene. This CDR3 comprises 20 residues. DNA for the CDR3: TGTGCCAGCAGTGAGATCGGGACTAGCGGGAGTAGGTTCTCCTACAATGAGCAGTTCTTC. Its translation: CASSEIGTSGSRFSYNEQFF.

Written as DNA, the CDR3 is TGCGCCAGCAGCTTGGGGCCTAATGAAAAACTGTTTTTT. Amino acids: CASSLGPNEKLFF. The chain employs TRBV5-1 and TRBJ1-4; no definite D call. CDR3 length equals 13 residues. V lost 0 bases and J 3 bases, leaving 3 bases between the germline ends. Germline V gene lookup returns CDR1 SGHRS and CDR2 YFSETQ.

The V and J genes are TRBV5-1 and TRBJ2-5; D gene unclear. Trimming shortened V by 0 bases and J by 5 bases, and 8 bases separated the two germline ends. CDR1 and CDR2 from the germline V gene are SGHRS and YFSETQ. The length of the CDR3 is 13 residues. CDR3 DNA: TGCGCCAGCAGCTTGGGAGCGTTCGAGACCCAGTACTTC. Protein: CASSLGAFETQYF. The variable domain in full, completed from reference TRBV5-1 and TRBJ2-5, reads KAGVTQTPRYLIKTRGQQVTLSCSPISGHRSVSWYQQTPGQGLQFLFEYFSETQRNKGNFPGRFSGRQFSNSRSEMNVSTLELGDSALYLCASSLGAFETQYFGPGTRLLVL.

On this clone itself: Compared with germline, one end of the junction differs, possibly owing to a read error. The chain combines TRBV27 with TRBJ1-2; 9 bases agree with TRBD1. The CDR3 contains 13 residues. The germline CDR1 and CDR2 sequences are MNHEY and SMNVEV (reference sequence). In DNA, the CDR3 is TGTGCCGGCAGTTTGCTGACAGGGGGTGGCTACACCTTC. Protein sequence: CAGSLLTGGGYTF.

This chain uses TRBV19 with TRBJ1-4, with 7 positions matching TRBD1. The CDR3 extends over 14 amino acids. CDR1 is LNHDA and CDR2 is SQIVND in the germline V gene (reference sequence). The V segment lost 6 bases and the J segment 5 bases; nucleotides outside the gene matches: 6. The CDR3 DNA is TGTGCCAGTAGGAGGGACAGCTCGAATGAAAAACTGTTTTTT. It is translated as CASRRDSSNEKLFF.

The chain uses TRBV5-4 and TRBJ2-1, with D uncertain. Germline V lookup: CDR1 SGHNT, CDR2 YYREEE (reference sequence). The CDR3 loop spans 13 amino acids. V gave up 7 bases and J gave up 7 bases, with 15 bases separating them. The CDR3 region is CASGSSMRNEQFF. CDR3 bases: TGTGCCAGCGGGTCGTCCATGAGGAATGAGCAGTTCTTC.

The chain has TRBV6-6 and TRBJ2-7; 8 nucleotides align to TRBD1. V shed 5 bases, J shed 2 bases, and the junction held 8 bases outside the gene matches. The V gene's germline CDR1 is MNHNY and CDR2 SVGAGI (reference sequence). The CDR3 loop spans 15 amino acids. DNA for the CDR3: TGTGCCAGCAGTGATAGACAGGGGCCAACCTACGAGCAGTACTTC. This codes for CASSDRQGPTYEQYF.

The V gene is TRBV6-6, the J gene TRBJ1-5; D might be TRBD1 (6 bases). Germline CDR1 reads MNHNY; CDR2 reads SVGAGI (reference sequence). The length of the CDR3 is 14 residues. The V and J ends lost 4 bases and 6 bases respectively, with 13 bases between them. CDR3 sequence: CASSSQSDSQPQHF. The CDR3 nucleotides read TGTGCCAGCAGTTCTCAATCGGACAGTCAGCCCCAGCATTTT.

The rearrangement uses TRBV12-5 and TRBJ1-1, with a tentative D call TRBD1 (6 bases). V was trimmed by 4 bases and J by 8 bases, leaving 20 bases between them. This CDR3 contains 15 residues. Germline-derived CDR1 and CDR2 are LGHNT and FRNRAP. CDR3 DNA sequence: TGTGCTAGTGGTTCGTTAGTTGGGACACTAGGGGAAGCTTTCTTT. It specifies CASGSLVGTLGEAFF.

V and J are TRBV11-2 and TRBJ2-7; perhaps TRBD2 as D (5 bases). The V end lost 5 bases, the J end lost 3 bases, and 8 bases lay between the germline ends. Germline assignment: CDR1 SGHAT and CDR2 FQNNGV. CDR3 length: 12 residues. CDR3 sequence: CASSPGGYEQYF. The CDR3 DNA is TGTGCCAGCAGCCCAGGAGGCTACGAGCAGTACTTC.

This clone was seen once. The chain recombines TRBV7-2 with TRBJ2-7; TRBD1 matches at 10 bases. This CDR3 contains 15 residues. CDR1 and CDR2 from the germline V gene are SGHTA and FQGNSA. With V trimmed by 5 bases and J by 0 bases, 4 bases remained unmatched. The chain's CDR3 is CASSPGTGASYEQYF. CDR3 coding DNA: TGTGCCAGCAGCCCTGGGACAGGGGCCTCCTACGAGCAGTACTTC.

The V and J genes are TRBV7-9 and TRBJ1-2, with 7 nucleotides matching TRBD1. CDR1 and CDR2 (germline): SEHNR, FQNEAQ (reference sequence). The trim removed 5 bases at V and 0 bases at J, leaving 3 bases unmatched. The CDR3 runs to 14 residues. The CDR3 bases are TGTGCCAGCAGCCCTGGGACAGCTAACTATGGCTACACCTTC. Its protein is CASSPGTANYGYTF.

The rearrangement joins TRBV7-3 to TRBJ2-7, with 7 bases matching TRBD2. The CDR3 covers 13 residues. Germline lookup yields CDR1 SGHTA and CDR2 FQGTGA. V gave up 3 bases and J gave up 5 bases; unmatched junction bases: 4. The CDR3 nucleotides are TGTGCCAGCAGCTTTGGGCGGGGGAACGAGCAGTACTTC. It is translated as CASSFGRGNEQYF.

The J gene is TRBJ2-7, the V gene TRBV19, with D possibly being TRBD2 (5 bases). V was trimmed by 4 bases and J by 3 bases, leaving 10 bases between them. In germline, CDR1 is LNHDA, CDR2 SQIVND (reference sequence). The CDR3 length is 13 residues. The CDR3 here is CASSTEGHYEQYF. DNA for the CDR3: TGTGCCAGTAGTACCGAGGGTCACTACGAGCAGTACTTC.